This T cell receptor beta chain stems from a study of cytomegalovirus exposure and HLA in healthy donors. The CDR3 is 14 residues long. CDR1 and CDR2 from the germline V gene are GTSNPN and SVGIG (reference sequence). V dropped 0 bases and J dropped 7 bases, with 12 bases sitting between them. Here immunoSEQ multiplex PCR was the method, and the copy in TCRdb shows in-frame clones only, minus some. This sample has 120,000 or so clones, with over 85% found just once. This clonotype originated in a woman in her late teens or twenties in good health and CMV-seronegative. This chain connects TRBV30 to TRBJ1-4; D is perhaps TRBD1 (5 bases). Sequenced sample: PBMCs. Here the CDR3 reads CAWSVTQGGEKLFF. DNA for the CDR3: TGTGCCTGGAGTGTAACTCAGGGCGGTGAAAAACTGTTTTTT.